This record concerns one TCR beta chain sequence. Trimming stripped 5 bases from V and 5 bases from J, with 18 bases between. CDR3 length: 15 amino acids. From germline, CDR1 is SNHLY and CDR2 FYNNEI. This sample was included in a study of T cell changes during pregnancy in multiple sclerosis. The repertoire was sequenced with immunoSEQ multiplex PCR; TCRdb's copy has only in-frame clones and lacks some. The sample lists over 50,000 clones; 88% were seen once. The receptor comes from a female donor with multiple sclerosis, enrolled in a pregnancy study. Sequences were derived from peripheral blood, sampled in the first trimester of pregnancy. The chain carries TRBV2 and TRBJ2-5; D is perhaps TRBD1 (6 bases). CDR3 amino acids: CASSLPAGQRETQYF. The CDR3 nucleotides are TGTGCCAGCAGTCTCCCCGCCGGACAGCGCGAGACCCAGTACTTC.